The sample holds a few counts of the clone carrying this T cell receptor beta chain. Its target is unknown. This record belongs to a study of regulatory T cells in long-lasting Graves disease. Time point in this sample: persistent/refractory GD, antithyroid drugs over 5 years with positive TRAb. RNA isolated from PBMCs was used to make the TCR library. Combining iRepertoire HTBI primers with Arm-PCR of CDR3 regions, the authors built TCR beta libraries. TCRdb processed the multiplex PCR reads anew with MiXCR; each CDR3 protein has one entry. The top ten hold roughly 13% of the sample, which has 450,000 or so distinct CDR3 sequences, about 22% seen once. Points from the study as a whole: Favored gene segments in persistent disease were TRBV28, TRBJ1-2 and TRBJ2-5. For persistent Graves' patients, TCR diversity was lower than for newly diagnosed ones. Only peripheral blood was studied, not thyroid tissue. New patients shared around 920 public clonotypes, fewer than the 2,500 to 3,500 shared by persistent patients.

The germline gives CDR1 DFQATT, CDR2 SNEGSKA (reference sequence). The CDR3 is 11 amino acids. V lost 6 bases and J 3 bases, leaving 8 bases between the germline ends. The TCR sequence derives from a female donor with Graves disease. V is TRBV20-1 and J is TRBJ1-1; D uncertain. Sample: peripheral blood mononuclear cells (PBMCs), taken when the disease was refractory, from a patient treated with antithyroid drugs. In DNA, the CDR3 is TGCAGTGCCCCCGGGGACACTGAAGCTTTCTTT. It encodes CSAPGDTEAFF.